A single sample is the source of the 17 T cell receptor beta chains below, sequenced in a study of CD8 T cells in Susac syndrome. The authors reverse transcribed about 0.5 to 1 ug RNA with random hexamers. TCRdb analysed the immunoSEQ multiplex PCR reads with MiXCR anew, one entry per CDR3 protein. The data contain 170,000 or so distinct CDR3 sequences, around 96% of them seen just once; the ten biggest clones take up around 0.15%. The sequencing input was CD8+ T cells from PBMCs. The receptors stem from a human donor with multiple sclerosis.

V gene TRBV14 combines with J gene TRBJ2-7, with D uncertain. The CDR3 has 13 residues. The germline CDR1 and CDR2 sequences are SGHDN and FVKESK. V lost 4 bases and J 7 bases, leaving 14 bases between the germline ends. The CDR3 DNA sequence: TGTGCCAGCAGCCGCGGACCCGGGTATGAGCAGTACTTC. Translating it yields CASSRGPGYEQYF.

The CDR3 DNA is TGCAGTGCTACCCTGGGTAGCGGGAGGGTTATAGATACGCAGTATTTT. As protein: CSATLGSGRVIDTQYF. V gene TRBV20-1 combines with J gene TRBJ2-3; 11 bases line up with TRBD2. The CDR3 covers 16 residues. The J segment lost 5 bases and the V segment lost 4 bases, leaving 11 bases of the junction unmatched. Germline CDR1 is DFQATT and CDR2 is SNEGSKA (reference sequence).

J is TRBJ1-5 and V is TRBV2; D gene uncertain. CDR3 length equals 15 residues. V was cut by 6 bases and J by 0 bases, with 12 bases left in between. Germline V gene data show CDR1 as SNHLY and CDR2 as FYNNEI. DNA of the CDR3: TGTGCCAGCAGGGCCAGCCGATATAGCAATCAGCCCCAGCATTTT. It codes for CASRASRYSNQPQHF.

This clonotype was recorded once. The rearrangement joins TRBV29-1 to TRBJ1-5, with D perhaps TRBD1 (6 bases). Germline V gene sequence: CDR1 SQVTM, CDR2 ANQGSEA. V lost 4 bases and J lost 6, with 16 bases in between. The CDR3 runs to 14 residues. CDR3 loop: CSVAGGLAGQPQHF. Written as DNA, the CDR3 is TGCAGCGTTGCGGGGGGGCTTGCCGGTCAGCCCCAGCATTTT. Full variable domain (remainder filled in from reference TRBV29-1 and TRBJ1-5): SAVISQKPSRDICQRGTSLTIQCQVDSQVTMMFWYRQQPGQSLTLIATANQGSEATYESGFVIDKFPISRPNLTFSTLTVSNMSPEDSSIYLCSVAGGLAGQPQHFGDGTRLSIL.

The CDR3 is CASSVGIGSSYEQYF. The DNA for the CDR3 is TGTGCCAGCAGCGTAGGAATAGGGAGCTCCTACGAGCAGTACTTC. The chain has TRBV9 and TRBJ2-7, with a possible D match to TRBD2 (5 bases). Germline V lookup: CDR1 SGDLS, CDR2 YYNGEE. Trimming removed 0 bases at V and 0 bases at J, with 10 bases between. The CDR3 runs to 15 residues. Full variable domain (rest looked up from reference TRBV9 and TRBJ2-7): DSGVTQTPKHLITATGQRVTLRCSPRSGDLSVYWYQQSLDQGLQFLIQYYNGEERAKGNILERFSAQQFPDLHSELNLSSLELGDSALYFCASSVGIGSSYEQYFGPGTRLTVT.

The DNA for the CDR3 is TGCAGCGTTGTTTCGGTCCCAGAGACCCAGTACTTC. The encoded protein is CSVVSVPETQYF. The chain has TRBV29-1 and TRBJ2-5; D gene uncertain. Germline values: CDR1 SQVTM, CDR2 ANQGSEA. The CDR3 totals 12 residues. V dropped 4 bases and J dropped 4 bases, with 10 bases sitting between them.

The gene calls are TRBV7-9 and TRBJ2-7; 9 bases are shared with TRBD1. Germline assignment: CDR1 SEHNR and CDR2 FQNEAQ (reference sequence). This CDR3 has 14 residues. The trim removed 8 bases at V and 2 bases at J, leaving 7 bases unmatched. Here the CDR3 DNA reads TGTGCCAGCCAATGGACAGGGGACCCCTACGAGCAGTACTTC. The encoded protein is CASQWTGDPYEQYF.

The V call is TRBV27, the J call TRBJ2-7; TRBD1 agrees at 8 bases. The CDR3 length is 18 residues. V lost 3 bases and J lost 5; bases outside the gene matches: 18. Germline CDR1 is MNHEY and CDR2 is SMNVEV (reference sequence). The CDR3 DNA follows: TGTGCCAGCAGTTTGGCCATCCCCGGACAGGGTTCAATAAACGAGCAGTACTTC. It translates to CASSLAIPGQGSINEQYF.

The gene calls are TRBV9 and TRBJ2-1; the D is unclear. The CDR3 runs 12 residues. Germline values: CDR1 SGDLS, CDR2 YYNGEE. V was clipped by 3 bases and J by 4 bases, with 5 bases between them. CDR3 in amino acids: CASSGEYNEQFF. CDR3 nucleotides: TGTGCCAGCAGCGGGGAATACAATGAGCAGTTCTTC. Filled out from reference TRBV9 and TRBJ2-1, the complete variable domain reads DSGVTQTPKHLITATGQRVTLRCSPRSGDLSVYWYQQSLDQGLQFLIQYYNGEERAKGNILERFSAQQFPDLHSELNLSSLELGDSALYFCASSGEYNEQFFGPGTRLTVL.

The rearrangement uses TRBV20-1 and TRBJ2-3, with D hard to call. This CDR3 contains 13 residues. Between the trimmed V and J ends, which lost 0 bases and 7 bases, there was a span of 11 bases. Germline values: CDR1 DFQATT, CDR2 SNEGSKA (reference sequence). This CDR3 reads CSARDLGPHTQYF. The DNA of the CDR3 is TGCAGTGCTAGAGACCTGGGCCCCCATACGCAGTATTTT.

V is TRBV20-1 and J is TRBJ2-4; 8 bases align to TRBD1. V lost 6 bases and J lost 0; bases outside the gene matches: 7. The germline V gene has CDR1 DFQATT and CDR2 SNEGSKA (reference sequence). CDR3 length: 15 amino acids. Here the CDR3 reads CSAQQGVLAKNIQYF. The CDR3 nucleotides are TGCAGTGCACAACAGGGGGTTCTAGCCAAAAACATTCAGTACTTC.

The chain couples TRBV7-2 to TRBJ2-1; 7 bases line up with TRBD2. CDR1 is SGHTA and CDR2 is FQGNSA in the germline V gene. This CDR3 has 15 residues. J lost 3 bases, V lost 1 base, and 3 bases had no gene match. Written as DNA, the CDR3 is TGTGCCAGCAGCTTAGACACTAGCGACTACAATGAGCAGTTCTTC. Its translation: CASSLDTSDYNEQFF.

This chain connects TRBV3-1 to TRBJ2-2; possible D gene TRBD2, 6 bases. Deletions cut 0 bases from V and 7 bases from J, with 24 bases between. The germline V gene encodes CDR1 LGHDT and CDR2 YNNKEL (reference sequence). The CDR3 sequence is 19 residues long. CDR3 bases: TGTGCCAGCAGCCAAGATCTTGGGAGGTGGGAGCCGGTTGACGGGGAGCTGTTTTTT. Its protein product is CASSQDLGRWEPVDGELFF.

V usage is TRBV5-1 and J usage is TRBJ2-4; D not certain. This CDR3 spans 12 amino acids. V was cut by 2 bases and J by 8 bases, with 8 bases left in between. The V gene's germline CDR1 is SGHRS and CDR2 YFSETQ. The CDR3 bases are TGCGCCAGCAGCTTCAATGGGGACATTCAGTACTTC. It specifies CASSFNGDIQYF.

The rearrangement joins TRBV29-1 to TRBJ2-7; TRBD2 agrees at 9 bases. This CDR3 has 13 residues. V shed 7 bases and J 6 bases; nucleotides not matched to a gene: 10. Germline V CDR1 and CDR2: SQVTM, ANQGSEA. The CDR3 coding sequence is TGCAGCGCCAGCGGGGGGAGGGCCCCCGAGCAGTACTTC. It codes for CSASGGRAPEQYF.

The genes are TRBV7-2 and TRBJ1-2; D is unresolved. Germline V gene data show CDR1 as SGHTA and CDR2 as FQGNSA. CDR3 length: 13 amino acids. Trimming took 7 bases from V and 10 from J, leaving 19 bases between them. The CDR3 sequence is CASIPEISGDYTF. CDR3 coding DNA: TGTGCCAGCATCCCGGAGATTTCAGGCGACTACACCTTC.

The chain carries TRBV29-1 and TRBJ1-2; D is possibly TRBD1 (5 bases). Germline V gene data show CDR1 as SQVTM and CDR2 as ANQGSEA. Between the trimmed V and J ends, which lost 6 bases and 3 bases, there was a span of 11 bases. This CDR3 is built from 12 residues. CDR3 region: CSVLGGDYGYTF. The CDR3 DNA sequence: TGCAGCGTATTGGGAGGGGACTATGGCTACACCTTC.